Listed below are T cell receptor beta chains from one sample, sequenced in a study of T cells in narcolepsy. Only in-frame clones appear in the TCRdb table, and some are missing; sequencing was by immunoSEQ multiplex PCR. The sample consists of about 30,000 clones, about four fifths of them appearing once. The sample comprised CD45RA- memory CD4+ T cells from PBMCs. The receptors were sampled from a human donor with narcolepsy. Both conserved end residues are part of each CDR3. A D gene is named only where the DNA matches it firmly. Clone size is stated in some rows and not others, as once, few, many or a class when expanded.

d_gene	j_gene	abundance	v_gene	CDR3nt	CDR3aa
TRBD1	TRBJ2-2	NA	TRBV28	TGTGCCAGCAGGCTAACGACAGGGGAAGGCGGGGAGCTGTTTTTT	CASRLTTGEGGELFF
TRBD1	TRBJ2-1	NA	TRBV10-3	TGTGCCATCAGTGGGGGGGACAGGGCCTACAATGAGCAGTTCTTC	CAISGGDRAYNEQFF
TRBD2	TRBJ2-5	NA	TRBV5-4	TGTGCCAGCAGCTTGCCGGGACTAGCGGTAGAGACCCAGTACTTC	CASSLPGLAVETQYF
NA	TRBJ1-4	NA	TRBV15	TGTGCCACCAGCAGAGAATCGGTTGGGTATCCTAATGAAAAACTGTTTTTT	CATSRESVGYPNEKLFF
NA	TRBJ1-6	NA	TRBV10-3	TGTGCCATCAAGGATGCAGGGGATAATTCACCCCTCCACTTT	CAIKDAGDNSPLHF
NA	TRBJ2-5	NA	TRBV4-1	TGCGCCAGCAGCCAACCCCAGGAGACCCAGTACTTC	CASSQPQETQYF
TRBD1	TRBJ1-2	NA	TRBV19	TGTGCCAGTAAGGGGGACAGAACACGAAACTATGGCTACACCTTC	CASKGDRTRNYGYTF
TRBD1	TRBJ1-5	once	TRBV28	TGTGCCAGCAGGGGGACAGGGGCTCAATTGGGCAATCAGCCCCAGCATTTT	CASRGTGAQLGNQPQHF
NA	TRBJ2-6	NA	TRBV5-4	TGTGCCAGCAGCTTGGGCGGGATAGGGGCCAACGTCCTGACTTTC	CASSLGGIGANVLTF
NA	TRBJ1-3	NA	TRBV19	TGTGCCAGTAGTCCCCGTGGGACTTCTGGAAACACCATATATTTT	CASSPRGTSGNTIYF
TRBD1	TRBJ1-5	NA	TRBV6-6	TGTGCCAGCAGTGACAGGGATTTAGAAAATCAGCCCCAGCATTTT	CASSDRDLENQPQHF
TRBD2	TRBJ2-2	NA	TRBV7-9	TGTGCCAGCAGCTTACTAGCGGGGGCCGGGGAGCTGTTTTTT	CASSLLAGAGELFF
NA	TRBJ1-6	NA	TRBV27	TGTGCCAGCAAAATAGGGACGGAGGCTAATTCACCCCTCCACTTT	CASKIGTEANSPLHF
TRBD1	TRBJ1-5	few	TRBV19	TGTGCCAGTCGACCCACCGACAGGGCCAATCAGCCCCAGCATTTT	CASRPTDRANQPQHF
TRBD2	TRBJ2-1	NA	TRBV5-8	TGTGCCAGCAGATCTTGGCGGGGGGGTTACAATGAGCAGTTCTTC	CASRSWRGGYNEQFF
NA	TRBJ1-2	few	TRBV6-5	TGTGCCAGCAGAGACCCGGGTGGATATGGCTACACCTTC	CASRDPGGYGYTF
TRBD2	TRBJ2-7	NA	TRBV5-4	TGTGCCAGCAGCTCCCCAGGCGGGGGGCCGAACGAGCAGTACTTC	CASSSPGGGPNEQYF
NA	TRBJ1-6	NA	TRBV11-2	TGTGCCAGCAGCTTAGGCGGGACCTCTAATTCACCCCTCCACTTT	CASSLGGTSNSPLHF
TRBD1	TRBJ2-2	NA	TRBV23-1	TGCGCCAGCAGTCGGACAGGGCTAGACACCGGGGAGCTGTTTTTT	CASSRTGLDTGELFF
TRBD1	TRBJ1-1	once	TRBV5-5	TGTGCCAGCAGCGGGGGGACACAGGGGACCACTGAAGCTTTCTTT	CASSGGTQGTTEAFF
NA	TRBJ1-4	NA	TRBV6-5	TGTGCCAGCAGAAGGGTCGGAGAAAAACTGTTTTTT	CASRRVGEKLFF
NA	TRBJ2-5	NA	TRBV2	TGTGCCAGCAGTAGGACGGAGCAAGAGACCCAGTACTTC	CASSRTEQETQYF
NA	TRBJ2-2	NA	TRBV7-9	TGTGCCAGCAGCTTAATTTCCCGGGGCACCGGGGAGCTGTTTTTT	CASSLISRGTGELFF
TRBD2	TRBJ2-7	NA	TRBV5-1	TGCGCCAGCAGCACGGAAGGGACTAGCCCCTACGAGCAGTACTTC	CASSTEGTSPYEQYF
TRBD1	TRBJ2-5	NA	TRBV16	TGTGCCAGCAGCCAAGACAGGGTGAAGACCCAGTACTTC	CASSQDRVKTQYF
NA	TRBJ2-4	few	TRBV15	TGTGCCACCAGCAGAGGGCAGGGGAACATTCAGTACTTC	CATSRGQGNIQYF
NA	TRBJ1-1	NA	TRBV5-1	TGCGCCAGCAGGGCGGGGGCAGAGAGCACTGAAGCTTTCTTT	CASRAGAESTEAFF
NA	TRBJ2-1	NA	TRBV5-1	TGCGCCAGCAGCTTGAGTTGGGACGGATCCTACAATGAGCAGTTCTTC	CASSLSWDGSYNEQFF
NA	TRBJ1-4	NA	TRBV19	TGTGCCAGTAGTACCGGGACGGTAAATGAAAAACTGTTTTTT	CASSTGTVNEKLFF
TRBD2	TRBJ2-1	NA	TRBV18	TGTGCCAGCTCACCACAGGAGCGGGGGGGCCTAAATGAGCAGTTCTTC	CASSPQERGGLNEQFF
TRBD1	TRBJ1-3	NA	TRBV19	TGTGCCACCGTCAGGGGGGCCTCTGGAAACACCATATATTTT	CATVRGASGNTIYF
NA	TRBJ1-4	NA	TRBV5-8	TGTGCCAGCAGCTTGTGGGCGAAGGGAGGAGCAGGGGAAAAACTGTTTTTT	CASSLWAKGGAGEKLFF
NA	TRBJ1-4	NA	TRBV7-9	TGTGCCAGCAGCTCCCCGGTGGCCCCAACTAATGAAAAACTGTTTTTT	CASSSPVAPTNEKLFF